This is a list of T cell receptor beta chains from one sample in a study of T cells after yellow fever vaccination. Using its own MiXCR run on the 5' RACE reads, TCRdb lists one record per CDR3 protein. In the table there are a few hundred thousand distinct CDR3 sequences, under 25% of which are singletons. This specimen consisted of PBMCs, obtained 15 days after the yellow fever booster vaccination. The receptors were gathered from a man younger than 40 who received the YFV17D yellow fever vaccine. The CDR3 runs from the conserved cysteine through the conserved F or W. A D gene is named only where the DNA matches it firmly. Not all rows give a size; the values are once, few, many and, for expanded clones, a class.

j_call d_call v_call clone_size cdr3_aa cdr3_nt
TRBJ2-7 . TRBV13 few CASSWGRSGTEQYF TGTGCCAGCAGCTGGGGACGGTCCGGTACGGAGCAGTACTTC
TRBJ2-7 . TRBV7-6 few CASSRIQPIRDERYEQYF TGTGCCAGCAGCCGAATACAACCCATCCGGGACGAGCGTTACGAGCAGTACTTC
TRBJ1-5 . TRBV30 few CAWSVRGKQPQHF TGTGCCTGGAGTGTAAGGGGTAAGCAGCCCCAGCATTTT
TRBJ2-2 TRBD2 TRBV2 few CASGTSGSRNTGELFF TGTGCCAGCGGTACTAGCGGGAGTCGAAACACCGGGGAGCTGTTTTTT
TRBJ2-6 . TRBV20-1 few CSAREGSGANVLTF TGCAGTGCTAGAGAGGGCTCTGGGGCCAACGTCCTGACTTTC
TRBJ2-7 . TRBV11-2 . CASSQPGHGYYEQYF TGTGCCAGCAGCCAGCCGGGACACGGATACTACGAGCAGTACTTC
TRBJ2-3 . TRBV12-3/TRBV12-4 . CASTQTVTDTQYF TGTGCCAGCACCCAGACTGTCACAGATACGCAGTATTTT
TRBJ2-2 . TRBV5-1 . CATPWGTLAGELFF TGCGCCACCCCGTGGGGGACACTCGCCGGGGAGCTGTTTTTT
TRBJ2-1 . TRBV27 . CASSWDGNEQFF TGTGCCAGCAGTTGGGACGGCAATGAGCAGTTCTTC
TRBJ2-5 TRBD2 TRBV20-1 once CSALSGSRETQYF TGCAGTGCCCTTAGCGGGAGTCGGGAGACCCAGTACTTC
TRBJ2-5 TRBD2 TRBV20-1 . CSARDFSGTSGRGETQYF TGCAGTGCTAGAGATTTCTCCGGGACTAGCGGGAGGGGGGAGACCCAGTACTTC
TRBJ2-7 TRBD1 TRBV20-1 few CSARGMGQSYEQYF TGCAGTGCTAGAGGAATGGGACAGTCCTACGAGCAGTACTTC
TRBJ2-2 . TRBV30 few CAWSVGRTYTGELFF TGTGCCTGGAGTGTAGGGCGGACCTACACCGGGGAGCTGTTTTTT
TRBJ2-7 TRBD2 TRBV19 . CASSIPGPGLVYEQYF TGTGCCAGTAGTATCCCCGGACCGGGACTAGTCTACGAGCAGTACTTC
TRBJ1-5 TRBD1 TRBV2 . CASSEGQGSYNQPQHF TGTGCCAGCAGTGAAGGACAGGGCTCATACAATCAGCCCCAGCATTTT
TRBJ2-3 TRBD2 TRBV4-2 few CASSQDTSGSYTDTQYF TGTGCCAGCAGCCAAGACACTAGCGGGAGTTACACAGATACGCAGTATTTT
TRBJ2-1 . TRBV27 . CASIRQGRYNEQFF TGTGCCAGCATCCGCCAGGGAAGATACAATGAGCAGTTCTTC
TRBJ2-5 TRBD2 TRBV5-1 few CASSPRYSGRTETQYF TGCGCCAGCAGCCCCCGGTATAGCGGGAGGACAGAGACCCAGTACTTC
TRBJ2-3 . TRBV7-2 few CASSLALGWADTQYF TGTGCCAGCAGCTTAGCTTTGGGGTGGGCAGATACGCAGTATTTT
TRBJ2-5 . TRBV18 few CASSRVQAFEETQYF TGTGCCAGCTCACGAGTGCAGGCGTTTGAGGAGACCCAGTACTTC
TRBJ2-3 . TRBV24-1 few CATSVGGTNEDTQYF TGTGCCACCAGTGTAGGGGGGACAAACGAAGATACGCAGTATTTT
TRBJ2-7 . TRBV6-1 few CASSGTAAEQYF TGTGCCAGCAGTGGGACAGCCGCCGAGCAGTACTTC
TRBJ1-1 . TRBV7-8 few CASSSVNGGAFF TGTGCCAGCAGCTCCGTTAATGGGGGTGCTTTCTTT
TRBJ2-1 . TRBV24-1 . CATSGRENREQFF TGTGCCACCAGTGGGAGAGAAAACAGGGAGCAGTTCTTC
TRBJ1-2 TRBD1 TRBV5-6 . CASSSIGTGAYYGYTF TGTGCCAGCAGTTCGATCGGGACAGGGGCTTACTATGGCTACACCTTC